This TCR beta chain was observed in a study of Ad26.COV2.S vaccination and SARS-CoV-2 variants. Trimming took 3 bases from V and 0 from J; bases not matched to a gene: 6. This CDR3 has 17 amino acids. In germline, CDR1 is SGHRS, CDR2 YFSETQ. Regarding this clone: The antigen is not known.

Assay used: immunoSEQ multiplex PCR; TCRdb lists only in-frame clones, some missing. The data show over 90,000 clones, roughly 80% seen once. Points from the study as a whole: Vaccine recipients showed a spike-specific TCR breadth that was higher than in placebo recipients. The TCR breadth and depth analyses may have produced an underestimate of total T cell responses. Participants given vaccine showed non-spike TCR breadth similar to that of placebo recipients.

This material consisted of peripheral blood, taken after recovery from COVID-19. This rearrangement joins TRBV5-1 to TRBJ2-6, with TRBD1 matching over 7 bases. This TCR came from a human donor who had recovered from COVID-19. CDR3 amino acids: CASSSGTDSSGANVLTF. DNA for the CDR3: TGCGCCAGCAGCTCCGGGACAGACAGCTCTGGGGCCAACGTCCTGACTTTC.